Listed below are T cell receptor beta chains from one sample, sequenced in a study of control samples from healthy donors and cancer patients. The repertoire was sequenced with immunoSEQ multiplex PCR; TCRdb's copy has only in-frame clones and lacks some. This table has 160,000 or so clones, about 95% appearing once. Sequenced: PBMCs. The receptors were gathered from a man aged 60 to 75 with colorectal cancer. Each CDR3 is given with its conserved first and last residue. A D gene is named only where the DNA matches it firmly. Part of the rows lack a size; the others show once, few, many or a class for expanded clones.

cdr3_length clone_size j_call v_call d_call cdr3_nt cdr3_aa
18 . TRBJ1-6 TRBV11-2 TRBD1 TGTGCCAGCAGCTTCCCCCGGGACAGGCCTCCCCTTAATTCACCCCTCCACTTT CASSFPRDRPPLNSPLHF
13 few TRBJ1-1 TRBV27 . TGTGCCAGCCGTCTTGAGCGGTCCACTGAAGCTTTCTTT CASRLERSTEAFF
13 . TRBJ1-1 TRBV28 . TGTGCCGGCAAACCGACGGCCCGGACTGAAGCTTTCTTT CAGKPTARTEAFF
16 . TRBJ2-4 TRBV19 TRBD2 TGTGCCAGTAGCAAGAGCGGGGGGGTAGCCAAAAACATTCAGTACTTC CASSKSGGVAKNIQYF
12 . TRBJ1-5 TRBV12-3/TRBV12-4 . TGTGCCAGCAGGGGGCGCAATCAGCCCCAGCATTTT CASRGRNQPQHF
9 . TRBJ2-7 TRBV27 . TGTGCCAGCGGCTACGAGCAGTACTTC CASGYEQYF
13 once TRBJ1-2 TRBV7-9 . TGTGCCAGCAGCTTCGGGGGGGCTTCCGGCTACACCTTC CASSFGGASGYTF
16 . TRBJ2-7 TRBV28 . TGTGCCAGCAACATCGACCGACAGGTGATCTCCTACGAGCAGTACTTC CASNIDRQVISYEQYF
15 . TRBJ2-2 TRBV2 . TGTGCCAGCAGTCGATCTACAGGGTTGGTCGGGGAGCTGTTTTTT CASSRSTGLVGELFF
12 . TRBJ1-6 TRBV7-2 . TGTGCCAGCAGACGAGACAGTTCACCCCTCCACTTT CASRRDSSPLHF
15 . TRBJ1-4 TRBV7-9 TRBD1 TGTGCCAGCAGAACCGGGACAGCATTCGGGGAAAAACTGTTTTTT CASRTGTAFGEKLFF
15 . TRBJ2-6 TRBV29-1 . TGCAGCGTTGAAGCGGGGAACTCTGGGGCCAACGTCCTGACTTTC CSVEAGNSGANVLTF
13 . TRBJ2-5 TRBV12-3/TRBV12-4 . TGTGCCAGCAGTTTGGGCAGAGAAGAGACCCAGTACTTC CASSLGREETQYF
13 . TRBJ2-3 TRBV25-1 . TGTGCCAGCAGTGAAGCAAAACTAAATACGCAGTATTTT CASSEAKLNTQYF
13 . TRBJ1-1 TRBV12-3/TRBV12-4 . TGTGCCAGCAGCAGCAGGGTTAACACTGAAGCTTTCTTT CASSSRVNTEAFF
15 . TRBJ1-5 TRBV7-2 TRBD1 TGTGCCAGCAGCTTAGCGGGCAGGGGGAATCAGCCCCAGCATTTT CASSLAGRGNQPQHF
15 . TRBJ1-5 TRBV2 TRBD1 TGTGCCAGCAGTGAGTATGGGACAGGGGTTCAGCCCCAGCATTTT CASSEYGTGVQPQHF
13 . TRBJ1-1 TRBV25-1 . TGTGCCAGCAGTGGGCAGAGTAACACTGAAGCTTTCTTT CASSGQSNTEAFF
15 . TRBJ2-3 TRBV10-3 TRBD2 TGTGCCATCAGTTCCCTAGCGGAGACCACAGATACGCAGTATTTT CAISSLAETTDTQYF
14 . TRBJ1-2 TRBV6-5 . TGTGCCACCAGCGAGGGTGTTACTAACTATGGCTACACCTTC CATSEGVTNYGYTF
14 . TRBJ2-7 TRBV19 TRBD1 TGTGCCAGCCAGAGGGGACAGGGGAGCGGCGAGCAGTACTTC CASQRGQGSGEQYF
14 . TRBJ2-3 TRBV11-3 . TGTGCCAGCAGCTTTGGGGCCCCCCAAGGTACGCAGTATTTT CASSFGAPQGTQYF
14 . TRBJ1-6 TRBV19 . TGTGCCAGTAGTGCCTTGACCTCGGGTTCACCCCTCCACTTT CASSALTSGSPLHF
15 . TRBJ1-2 TRBV6-5 TRBD1 TGTGCCAGCAGTTACCCGGGACAGGGGGCAGGTGGCTACACCTTC CASSYPGQGAGGYTF
14 . TRBJ1-1 TRBV19 . TGTGCCAGTAGTATCTCGACGGTGAACACTGAAGCTTTCTTT CASSISTVNTEAFF
13 few TRBJ1-2 TRBV7-8 . TGTGCCAGCAGCTTAGAACAGTACTATGGCTACACCTTC CASSLEQYYGYTF
14 . TRBJ1-1 TRBV6-5 TRBD1 TGTGCCAGCAGCAACCCGGACAGGTACACTGAAGCTTTCTTT CASSNPDRYTEAFF
14 few TRBJ2-7 TRBV7-2 . TGTGCCAGCAGCTCCCGGGACGGGACCTACGAGCAGTACTTC CASSSRDGTYEQYF
15 . TRBJ1-2 TRBV4-1 . TGCGCCAGCAGCCAAGTAAGCCCGACTAACTATGGCTACACCTTC CASSQVSPTNYGYTF
14 once TRBJ1-6 TRBV5-4 . TGTGCCAGCAGGCTGGATCTGCCTAATTCACCCCTCCACTTT CASRLDLPNSPLHF
14 . TRBJ1-1 TRBV5-1 . TGCGCCAGCAGCTTAACAGCCCAAAACACTGAAGCTTTCTTT CASSLTAQNTEAFF
16 . TRBJ2-3 TRBV18 TRBD2 TGTGCCAGCTCACCACCTAGCGGGGGTGGTGCAGATACGCAGTATTTT CASSPPSGGGADTQYF
15 . TRBJ1-4 TRBV11-2 . TGTGCCAGCAGCCCACAGGTTGCAACTAATGAAAAACTGTTTTTT CASSPQVATNEKLFF
16 once TRBJ2-7 TRBV7-8 . TGTGCCAGCAGCTTAGCGCGCGCAGGATCACCCTACGAGCAGTACTTC CASSLARAGSPYEQYF
13 . TRBJ1-1 TRBV6-5 TRBD1 TGTGCCAGCCGAGCTCAGGGGGAGACTGAAGCTTTCTTT CASRAQGETEAFF
15 . TRBJ2-1 TRBV4-1 . TGCGCCAGCAGCCAAACCCCTGACTATAACAATGAGCAGTTCTTC CASSQTPDYNNEQFF
13 . TRBJ1-2 TRBV4-3 TRBD1 TGCGCCAGCAGCCAGGGACAGGGCTATGGCTACACCTTC CASSQGQGYGYTF
14 . TRBJ1-1 TRBV10-2 . TGCGCCAGCAGTAGGGCAGACCTGAACACTGAAGCTTTCTTT CASSRADLNTEAFF
12 . TRBJ2-5 TRBV2 TRBD2 TGTGCCAGCCTCTCAGCGGGGGAGACCCAGTACTTC CASLSAGETQYF
15 . TRBJ1-5 TRBV11-2 TRBD1 TGTGCCAGCAGCTTGGGGACAGGGGATAATCAGCCCCAGCATTTT CASSLGTGDNQPQHF